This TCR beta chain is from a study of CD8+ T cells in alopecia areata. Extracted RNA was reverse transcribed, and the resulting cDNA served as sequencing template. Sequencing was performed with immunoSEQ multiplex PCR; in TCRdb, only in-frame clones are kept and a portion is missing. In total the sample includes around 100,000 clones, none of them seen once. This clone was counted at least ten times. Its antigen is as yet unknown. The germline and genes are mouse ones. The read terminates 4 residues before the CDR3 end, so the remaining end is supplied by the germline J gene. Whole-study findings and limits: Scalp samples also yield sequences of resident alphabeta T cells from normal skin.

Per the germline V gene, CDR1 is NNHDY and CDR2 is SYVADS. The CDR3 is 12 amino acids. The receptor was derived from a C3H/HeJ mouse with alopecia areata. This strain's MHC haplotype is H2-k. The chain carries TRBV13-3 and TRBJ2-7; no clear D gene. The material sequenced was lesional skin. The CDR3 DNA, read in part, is TGTGCCAGCAGCCCCACAGAATAT. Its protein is CASSPTEY. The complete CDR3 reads CASSPTEYEQYF.